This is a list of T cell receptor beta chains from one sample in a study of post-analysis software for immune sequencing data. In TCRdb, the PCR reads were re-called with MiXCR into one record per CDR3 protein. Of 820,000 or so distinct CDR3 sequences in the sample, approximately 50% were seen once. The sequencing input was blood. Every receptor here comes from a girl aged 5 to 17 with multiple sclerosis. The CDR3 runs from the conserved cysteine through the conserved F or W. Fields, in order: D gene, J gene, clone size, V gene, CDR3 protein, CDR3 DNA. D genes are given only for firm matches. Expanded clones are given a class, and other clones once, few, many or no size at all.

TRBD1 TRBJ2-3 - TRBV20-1 CSARDSRAGGWDTNTQYF TGCAGTGCTAGAGATTCTCGGGCAGGGGGATGGGACACAAATACGCAGTATTTT
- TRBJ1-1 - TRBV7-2 CASSTKPILNTEAFF TGTGCCAGCAGCACTAAACCTATATTGAACACTGAAGCTTTCTTT
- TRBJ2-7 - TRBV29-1 CSAKGGVYEQYF TGCAGCGCCAAAGGAGGAGTGTACGAGCAGTACTTC
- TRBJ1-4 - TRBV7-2 CASSLNRGRTNEKLFF TGTGCCAGCAGCTTAAACCGGGGACGGACTAATGAAAAACTGTTTTTT
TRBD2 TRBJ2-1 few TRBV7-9 CASSLGAGGDYNEQFF TGTGCCAGCAGCTTAGGTGCGGGAGGGGATTACAATGAGCAGTTCTTC
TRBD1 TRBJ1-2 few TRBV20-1 CSAGNRGKSYGYTF TGCAGTGCGGGGAACAGGGGGAAAAGCTATGGCTACACCTTC
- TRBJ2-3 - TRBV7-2 CASSYYSGNTDTQYF TGTGCCAGCAGCTACTACAGCGGAAACACAGATACGCAGTATTTT
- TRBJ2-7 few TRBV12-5 CASGLPPGQSSYEQYF TGTGCTAGTGGACTCCCCCCCGGACAGAGCTCCTACGAGCAGTACTTC
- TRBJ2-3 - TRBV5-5 CASSSPMLARTDTQYF TGTGCCAGCAGCTCACCGATGTTGGCCCGCACAGATACGCAGTATTTT
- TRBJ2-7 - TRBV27 CASSLDAGLLSYEQYF TGTGCCAGCAGTCTAGACGCAGGGTTGCTATCCTACGAGCAGTACTTC
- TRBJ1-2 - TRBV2 CASSERVGFVGYTF TGTGCCAGCAGTGAAAGAGTAGGGTTCGTAGGCTACACCTTC
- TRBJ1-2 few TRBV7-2 CASSLEGSSYGYTF TGTGCCAGCAGCTTAGAGGGCTCATCCTATGGCTACACCTTC
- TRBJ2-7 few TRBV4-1 CASSGGLLSYEQYF TGCGCCAGCAGCGGCGGACTCCTCTCCTACGAGCAGTACTTC
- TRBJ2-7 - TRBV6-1 CASSDWGYEQYF TGTGCCAGCAGCGATTGGGGCTACGAGCAGTACTTC
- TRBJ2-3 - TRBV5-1 CASSLGDSTGGLHTQYF TGCGCCAGCAGCTTGGGAGACTCTACGGGGGGCCTCCATACGCAGTATTTT
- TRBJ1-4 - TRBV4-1 CASSRERIATNEKRFF TGCGCCAGCAGCCGCGAGCGGATTGCAACTAATGAAAAACGGTTTTTT
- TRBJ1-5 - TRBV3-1 CASSQGFGQPQHF TGTGCCAGCAGCCAAGGATTTGGACAGCCCCAGCATTTT
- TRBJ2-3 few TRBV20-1 CSAPFPPSTDTQYF TGCAGTGCCCCTTTCCCCCCTAGCACAGATACGCAGTATTTT
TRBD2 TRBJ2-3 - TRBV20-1 CSAKLAGGGTDTQYF TGCAGTGCTAAGTTAGCGGGGGGGGGCACAGATACGCAGTATTTT
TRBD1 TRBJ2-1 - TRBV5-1 CASSLAMTGRRHEQFF TGCGCCAGCAGCTTGGCTATGACAGGGAGAAGACATGAGCAGTTCTTC
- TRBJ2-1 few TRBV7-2 CASSSGVGSYNEQFF TGTGCCAGCAGCTCAGGGGTGGGGTCCTACAATGAGCAGTTCTTC
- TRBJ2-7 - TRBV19 CASSGGAFYEQYF TGTGCCAGTAGTGGCGGGGCCTTCTACGAGCAGTACTTC
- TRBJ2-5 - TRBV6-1 CASTSRRYQETQYF TGTGCCAGCACCTCGAGGAGGTACCAAGAGACCCAGTACTTC
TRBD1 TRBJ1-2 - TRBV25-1 CASRLTGAGGYTF TGTGCCAGCAGACTAACAGGGGCTGGTGGCTACACCTTC
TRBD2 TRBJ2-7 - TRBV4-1 CASSHTGTSGNEQYF TGCGCCAGCAGCCATACCGGGACTAGCGGGAACGAGCAGTACTTC
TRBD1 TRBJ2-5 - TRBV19 CASSILGTANQETQYF TGTGCCAGTAGTATACTGGGGACAGCCAACCAAGAGACCCAGTACTTC
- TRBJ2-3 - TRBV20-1 CSARDLLAAAGTDTQYF TGCAGTGCTAGAGATCTCTTGGCAGCGGCGGGCACAGATACGCAGTATTTT
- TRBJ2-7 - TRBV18 CASSPPGRDDSYEQYF TGTGCCAGCTCACCACCGGGCAGGGACGATTCCTACGAGCAGTACTTC
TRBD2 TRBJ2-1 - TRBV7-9 CASTIGAGGPNEQFF TGTGCCAGCACTATTGGGGCGGGGGGCCCCAATGAGCAGTTCTTC
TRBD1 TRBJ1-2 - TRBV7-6 CASSLAVPGTGGYGYTF TGTGCCAGCAGCTTAGCCGTTCCCGGGACAGGGGGCTATGGCTACACCTTC
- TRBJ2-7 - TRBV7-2 CASSPVAGSYEQYF TGTGCCAGCAGCCCCGTCGCTGGATCCTACGAGCAGTACTTC
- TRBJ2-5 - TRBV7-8 CASSAPAAAFQETQYF TGTGCCAGCAGCGCCCCGGCGGCGGCATTCCAAGAGACCCAGTACTTC
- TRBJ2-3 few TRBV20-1 CSARIPRPEDTQYF TGCAGTGCTAGAATCCCCCGGCCGGAGGATACGCAGTATTTT
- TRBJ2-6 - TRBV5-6 CASSSWSGANVLTF TGTGCCAGCAGCTCTTGGTCTGGGGCCAACGTCCTGACTTTC
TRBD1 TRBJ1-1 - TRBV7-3 CASSLTGKKTEAFF TGTGCCAGCAGCTTGACAGGGAAGAAGACTGAAGCTTTCTTT
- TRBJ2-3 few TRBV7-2 CASSLASEEGTQYF TGTGCCAGCAGCTTAGCTTCGGAGGAGGGAACGCAGTATTTT
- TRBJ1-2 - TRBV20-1 CSATYRSGDGYTF TGCAGTGCTACCTACCGATCGGGCGATGGCTACACCTTC
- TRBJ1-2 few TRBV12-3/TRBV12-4 CASSSFYGYTF TGTGCCAGCAGTTCTTTCTATGGCTACACCTTC
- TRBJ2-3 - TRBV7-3 CASSLNPRDTQYF TGTGCCAGCAGCTTAAATCCCCGAGATACGCAGTATTTT
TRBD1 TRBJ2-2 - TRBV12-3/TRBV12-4 CASSTGTGSTGELFF TGTGCCAGCAGTACCGGGACAGGGTCCACCGGGGAGCTGTTTTTT
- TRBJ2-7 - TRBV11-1 CASSGGPRKGGREQYF TGTGCCAGCAGCGGAGGGCCCAGAAAGGGGGGTCGCGAGCAGTACTTC
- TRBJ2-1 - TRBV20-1 CALRGGGANEQFF TGCGCGTTACGCGGGGGCGGTGCCAATGAGCAGTTCTTC
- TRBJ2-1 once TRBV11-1 CASSLRENAYNEQFF TGTGCCAGCAGCCTCCGGGAGAACGCCTACAATGAGCAGTTCTTC
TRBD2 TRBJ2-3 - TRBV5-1 CASSAGGTSPADTQYF TGCGCCAGCAGCGCGGGAGGGACTAGTCCTGCGGATACGCAGTATTTT
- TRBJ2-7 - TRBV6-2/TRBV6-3 CASSYTSNEQYF TGTGCCAGCAGTTACACCAGTAACGAGCAGTACTTC
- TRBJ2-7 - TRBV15 CATSRDPGKGHEQYF TGTGCCACCAGCAGAGATCCGGGTAAGGGGCACGAGCAGTACTTC
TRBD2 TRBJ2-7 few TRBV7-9 CASSEGLAGFEQYF TGTGCCAGCAGCGAGGGACTAGCGGGGTTTGAGCAGTACTTC
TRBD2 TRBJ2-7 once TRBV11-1 CASSLGGRTDEQYF TGTGCCAGCAGCTTAGGCGGGAGGACCGACGAGCAGTACTTC
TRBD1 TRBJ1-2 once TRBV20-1 CSGTGSGGYTF TGCAGTGGGACAGGCTCTGGTGGCTACACCTTC
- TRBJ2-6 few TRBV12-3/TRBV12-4 CASRGNSGANVLTF TGTGCCAGCAGGGGGAACTCCGGGGCCAACGTCCTGACTTTC
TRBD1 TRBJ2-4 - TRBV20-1 CSAGTGENIQYF TGCAGTGCTGGGACAGGGGAAAACATTCAGTACTTC
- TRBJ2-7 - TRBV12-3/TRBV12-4 CASSLSLGGYSYEQYF TGTGCCAGCAGTTTGTCTCTCGGGGGATACTCCTACGAGCAGTACTTC